The 6 T cell receptor beta chains given below trace back to one sample, sequenced in a study of T cell repertoires in cytomegalovirus infection. TCRdb independently ran MiXCR on the reads; one entry per CDR3 protein. Of 480,000 or so distinct CDR3 sequences listed, about 11% are singletons. Material: PBMCs. The receptors come from a human donor in good health (CMV status not recorded). Some clones in this sample may be carry-over from other donors' samples.

This clonotype has more than one count but fewer than ten. The chain links TRBV23-1 to TRBJ2-1; TRBD1 matches 7 bases. TRBV23-1 is reported as an ORF; its role is uncertain. This CDR3 has 14 residues. Losses at the gene ends were 2 bases for V and 8 bases for J; bases not matched to a gene: 6. The DNA of the CDR3 is TGCGCCAGCAGTCAAAAGGGGGCAGTTGATGAGCAGTTCTTC. It is translated as CASSQKGAVDEQFF.

In this sample, this clonotype turned up many times. The gene calls are TRBV28 and TRBJ2-7; TRBD1 matches 7 bases. The germline gives CDR1 MDHEN, CDR2 SYDVKM. J gave up 1 base and V 8 bases, and 5 bases lay outside the gene matches. There are 13 residues in the CDR3. The CDR3 protein is CASGPGQSYEQYF. CDR3 DNA sequence: TGTGCCAGCGGCCCGGGACAGTCCTACGAGCAGTACTTC.

This clonotype was seen only a few times. The chain carries TRBV5-1 and TRBJ2-7; the D call may be TRBD1 or TRBD2 (5 bases each). CDR1 and CDR2 from the germline V gene are SGHRS and YFSETQ. Trimming removed 0 bases at V and 5 bases at J, with 15 bases between. The CDR3 runs to 15 residues. The CDR3: CASSLEGTVSDEQYF. Here the CDR3 DNA reads TGCGCCAGCAGCTTGGAGGGGACCGTCTCTGACGAGCAGTACTTC.

This clonotype came up many times. The DNA is omitted, as the CDR3 cannot be located on it reliably, and the CDR3 follows TCRdb's listing. The rearrangement joins TRBV24-1 to TRBJ2-2; TRBD1, the table's D call, lacks a check against the DNA. Inclusive of both ends, the CDR3 amounts to 14 amino acids. The germline V gene has CDR1 KGHDR and CDR2 SFDVKD. CDR3 loop: CATSGQANTGELFF.

This clonotype was seen repeatedly, ten times or more. The CDR3: CAGTSGGSSATGELFF. For the CDR3, the DNA is TGTGCCGGTACTTCTGGGGGGTCTAGCGCCACCGGGGAGCTGTTTTTT. The chain carries TRBV6-1 and TRBJ2-2; D may be TRBD2 (6 bases). The CDR3 is 16 amino acids. V lost 11 bases and J 4 bases, leaving 23 bases between the germline ends. CDR1 and CDR2 from the germline V gene are MNHNS and SASEGT.

The chain recombines TRBV29-1 with TRBJ2-1; TRBD2 aligns across 7 bases. Germline CDR1 reads SQVTM; CDR2 reads ANQGSEA. Trimming removed 6 bases from V and 3 bases from J; junction bases left unmatched: 8. The CDR3 runs 14 residues. The CDR3 region is CSVTRAGLYNEQFF. CDR3 DNA sequence: TGCAGCGTGACAAGAGCGGGGCTCTACAATGAGCAGTTCTTC.